These T cell receptor beta chains were read from a single sample in a study of blood T cell repertoires in COVID-19. Method: immunoSEQ multiplex PCR; TCRdb's copy keeps in-frame clones and lacks some. The sample records approximately 260,000 clones, around nine tenths being singletons. Sequencing was performed on PBMCs or T cells enriched from blood (not recorded which). These receptors originate from an older woman who had recovered from COVID-19. Each CDR3 is given with its conserved first and last residue. The order of the fields is J gene, clone size, V gene, D gene, CDR3 protein, CDR3 DNA. D genes are given only for firm matches. Clone size is stated in some rows and not others, as once, few, many or a class when expanded.

j_gene: TRBJ2-1
abundance: NA
v_gene: TRBV9
d_gene: NA
CDR3aa: CASSVVQASENEQFF
CDR3nt: TGTGCCAGCAGCGTAGTTCAAGCAAGTGAGAATGAGCAGTTCTTC

j_gene: TRBJ1-2
abundance: NA
v_gene: TRBV5-5
d_gene: NA
CDR3aa: CASSPPQKIYGYTF
CDR3nt: TGTGCCAGCAGCCCACCTCAGAAAATCTATGGCTACACCTTC

j_gene: TRBJ1-3
abundance: NA
v_gene: TRBV15
d_gene: NA
CDR3aa: CATSREGGSGNTIYF
CDR3nt: TGTGCCACCAGCAGAGAAGGCGGCTCTGGAAACACCATATATTTT

j_gene: TRBJ1-3
abundance: NA
v_gene: TRBV5-1
d_gene: TRBD1
CDR3aa: CASSQSPGQLMPNTIYF
CDR3nt: TGCGCCAGCAGCCAAAGCCCGGGACAGCTAATGCCAAACACCATATATTTT

j_gene: TRBJ1-1
abundance: NA
v_gene: TRBV6-6
d_gene: NA
CDR3aa: CASSKGVTEAFF
CDR3nt: TGTGCCAGCAGTAAAGGGGTGACTGAAGCTTTCTTT

j_gene: TRBJ1-4
abundance: NA
v_gene: TRBV4-1
d_gene: NA
CDR3aa: CASSLRGSEKLFF
CDR3nt: TGCGCCAGCAGCCTAAGGGGGAGTGAAAAACTGTTTTTT

j_gene: TRBJ2-3
abundance: NA
v_gene: TRBV12-3/TRBV12-4
d_gene: NA
CDR3aa: CASSSSEADTQYF
CDR3nt: TGTGCCAGCAGTTCTAGTGAGGCAGATACGCAGTATTTT

j_gene: TRBJ1-1
abundance: NA
v_gene: TRBV6-5
d_gene: NA
CDR3aa: CASSRVRGATEAFF
CDR3nt: TGTGCCAGCAGCAGAGTCAGGGGTGCCACTGAAGCTTTCTTT

j_gene: TRBJ2-6
abundance: NA
v_gene: TRBV11-2
d_gene: NA
CDR3aa: CASSFSGSGANVLTF
CDR3nt: TGTGCCAGCAGCTTTTCCGGCTCTGGGGCCAACGTCCTGACTTTC

j_gene: TRBJ1-1
abundance: NA
v_gene: TRBV19
d_gene: NA
CDR3aa: CASSIAGQYAFF
CDR3nt: TGTGCCAGTAGTATTGCAGGGCAGTACGCTTTCTTT

j_gene: TRBJ2-7
abundance: NA
v_gene: TRBV2
d_gene: NA
CDR3aa: CASSEEAGSSYEQYF
CDR3nt: TGTGCCAGCAGTGAAGAGGCGGGGAGCTCCTACGAGCAGTACTTC

j_gene: TRBJ2-5
abundance: NA
v_gene: TRBV7-6
d_gene: NA
CDR3aa: CASSLEAQLNQETQYF
CDR3nt: TGTGCCAGCAGCCTCGAGGCACAACTAAATCAAGAGACCCAGTACTTC

j_gene: TRBJ1-3
abundance: NA
v_gene: TRBV3-1/TRBV3-2
d_gene: TRBD1
CDR3aa: CASSFGQASGNTIYF
CDR3nt: TGTGCCAGCAGCTTCGGACAGGCCTCTGGAAACACCATATATTTT

j_gene: TRBJ2-3
abundance: NA
v_gene: TRBV5-1
d_gene: TRBD2
CDR3aa: CASSSGTTSTDTQYF
CDR3nt: TGCGCCAGCAGCTCCGGGACTACTAGCACAGATACGCAGTATTTT

j_gene: TRBJ1-4
abundance: NA
v_gene: TRBV21-1
d_gene: NA
CDR3aa: CATGWQSNEKLFF
CDR3nt: TGTGCCACTGGTTGGCAGTCCAATGAAAAACTGTTTTTT

j_gene: TRBJ2-1
abundance: NA
v_gene: TRBV7-9
d_gene: NA
CDR3aa: CASSQGLGVREQFF
CDR3nt: TGTGCCAGCAGCCAGGGACTGGGAGTACGCGAGCAGTTCTTC

j_gene: TRBJ2-7
abundance: NA
v_gene: TRBV5-1
d_gene: TRBD1
CDR3aa: CASSLAQTGYEQYF
CDR3nt: TGCGCCAGCAGCTTGGCCCAGACAGGGTACGAGCAGTACTTC

j_gene: TRBJ1-1
abundance: NA
v_gene: TRBV5-1
d_gene: NA
CDR3aa: CASSLIGASLNTEAFF
CDR3nt: TGCGCCAGCAGCTTGATTGGGGCCTCCCTGAACACTGAAGCTTTCTTT

j_gene: TRBJ2-2
abundance: NA
v_gene: TRBV3-1/TRBV3-2
d_gene: NA
CDR3aa: CASSHPGHTGELFF
CDR3nt: TGTGCCAGCAGCCATCCGGGTCATACCGGGGAGCTGTTTTTT

j_gene: TRBJ1-1
abundance: once
v_gene: TRBV5-1
d_gene: TRBD1
CDR3aa: CASSQGAGNTEAFF
CDR3nt: TGCGCCAGCAGCCAGGGGGCGGGGAACACTGAAGCTTTCTTT

j_gene: TRBJ2-2
abundance: NA
v_gene: TRBV28
d_gene: TRBD1
CDR3aa: CASHTPRTGAFGELFF
CDR3nt: TGTGCCAGCCATACGCCTAGGACAGGGGCTTTCGGGGAGCTGTTTTTT

j_gene: TRBJ2-2
abundance: NA
v_gene: TRBV10-2
d_gene: TRBD2
CDR3aa: CASSDGTSWTGELFF
CDR3nt: TGCGCCAGCAGTGACGGGACTAGTTGGACCGGGGAGCTGTTTTTT

j_gene: TRBJ2-7
abundance: NA
v_gene: TRBV2
d_gene: NA
CDR3aa: CASGQGPTYEQYF
CDR3nt: TGTGCCAGCGGGCAGGGGCCTACCTACGAGCAGTACTTC

j_gene: TRBJ1-2
abundance: NA
v_gene: TRBV5-1
d_gene: NA
CDR3aa: CASSLAVQDNGYTF
CDR3nt: TGCGCCAGCAGCTTGGCCGTACAGGACAATGGCTACACCTTC

j_gene: TRBJ2-1
abundance: NA
v_gene: TRBV7-8
d_gene: NA
CDR3aa: CASSSGRNNEQFF
CDR3nt: TGTGCCAGCAGTAGTGGGCGAAACAATGAGCAGTTCTTC

j_gene: TRBJ2-2
abundance: NA
v_gene: TRBV28
d_gene: NA
CDR3aa: CAASYGTSTGELFF
CDR3nt: TGTGCCGCCTCGTACGGGACTTCTACCGGGGAGCTGTTTTTT

j_gene: TRBJ1-5
abundance: NA
v_gene: TRBV7-3
d_gene: NA
CDR3aa: CASSLKLSPKRSQPQHF
CDR3nt: TGTGCCAGCAGCTTGAAATTGTCCCCTAAAAGAAGTCAGCCCCAGCATTTT

j_gene: TRBJ2-1
abundance: NA
v_gene: TRBV6-5
d_gene: NA
CDR3aa: CASSLMVGNDEQFF
CDR3nt: TGTGCCAGCAGCCTGATGGTCGGTAACGATGAGCAGTTCTTC

j_gene: TRBJ1-2
abundance: NA
v_gene: TRBV5-1
d_gene: NA
CDR3aa: CASSLAGDGGYTF
CDR3nt: TGCGCCAGCAGCTTGGCGGGGGATGGGGGCTACACCTTC

j_gene: TRBJ2-1
abundance: NA
v_gene: TRBV27
d_gene: NA
CDR3aa: CASSLQGSSSEQFF
CDR3nt: TGTGCCAGCAGTTTACAGGGTTCCTCGAGTGAGCAGTTCTTC

j_gene: TRBJ2-1
abundance: NA
v_gene: TRBV19
d_gene: NA
CDR3aa: CASSIPEGVGSNEQFF
CDR3nt: TGTGCCAGTAGTATACCGGAGGGAGTGGGATCCAATGAGCAGTTCTTC

j_gene: TRBJ1-1
abundance: NA
v_gene: TRBV29-1
d_gene: TRBD1
CDR3aa: CSSHPPPKKGAGTEAFF
CDR3nt: TGCAGCTCCCACCCCCCACCGAAGAAGGGGGCAGGGACTGAAGCTTTCTTT

j_gene: TRBJ2-3
abundance: NA
v_gene: TRBV19
d_gene: TRBD2
CDR3aa: CASSRGLAGGGDTQYF
CDR3nt: TGTGCCAGCAGCCGAGGACTAGCGGGAGGCGGGGATACGCAGTATTTT

j_gene: TRBJ2-3
abundance: NA
v_gene: TRBV15
d_gene: NA
CDR3aa: CATSRASGQSDTQYF
CDR3nt: TGTGCCACCAGCAGAGCCTCTGGACAGTCAGATACGCAGTATTTT

j_gene: TRBJ1-1
abundance: NA
v_gene: TRBV7-8
d_gene: NA
CDR3aa: CASTPRDTEAFF
CDR3nt: TGTGCCAGCACCCCCAGGGACACTGAAGCTTTCTTT

j_gene: TRBJ2-3
abundance: NA
v_gene: TRBV3-1/TRBV3-2
d_gene: NA
CDR3aa: CASSQASRADTQYF
CDR3nt: TGTGCCAGCAGCCAAGCCTCGAGAGCGGATACGCAGTATTTT

j_gene: TRBJ2-5
abundance: few
v_gene: TRBV19
d_gene: TRBD2
CDR3aa: CASSTLAALGETQYF
CDR3nt: TGTGCCAGTAGTACCCTAGCGGCCCTCGGGGAGACCCAGTACTTC

j_gene: TRBJ1-6
abundance: NA
v_gene: TRBV12-5
d_gene: NA
CDR3aa: CASGLGGPEAYNSPLHF
CDR3nt: TGTGCTAGTGGTTTGGGGGGCCCCGAGGCTTATAATTCACCCCTCCACTTT

j_gene: TRBJ1-2
abundance: NA
v_gene: TRBV4-1
d_gene: NA
CDR3aa: CASSQTGFRSYTF
CDR3nt: TGCGCCAGCAGCCAAACAGGGTTTAGAAGCTACACCTTC

j_gene: TRBJ2-3
abundance: NA
v_gene: TRBV10-1
d_gene: NA
CDR3aa: CASSASVVNTQYF
CDR3nt: TGCGCCAGCAGCGCATCCGTAGTGAATACGCAGTATTTT

j_gene: TRBJ1-2
abundance: NA
v_gene: TRBV6-5
d_gene: NA
CDR3aa: CASSYSGQPYGYTF
CDR3nt: TGTGCCAGCAGTTACTCAGGACAGCCCTATGGCTACACCTTC

j_gene: TRBJ2-1
abundance: NA
v_gene: TRBV12-3/TRBV12-4
d_gene: NA
CDR3aa: CASSQDNEQFF
CDR3nt: TGTGCCAGCAGCCAGGACAATGAGCAGTTCTTC

j_gene: TRBJ1-2
abundance: NA
v_gene: TRBV19
d_gene: TRBD1
CDR3aa: CASSIRWRDRVNGYTF
CDR3nt: TGTGCCAGTAGTATAAGGTGGCGCGACAGGGTTAATGGCTACACCTTC

j_gene: TRBJ2-1
abundance: NA
v_gene: TRBV6-6
d_gene: TRBD1
CDR3aa: CASSLGTGAVDEQFF
CDR3nt: TGTGCCAGCAGTCTCGGGACAGGGGCTGTGGATGAGCAGTTCTTC

j_gene: TRBJ1-4
abundance: NA
v_gene: TRBV29-1
d_gene: NA
CDR3aa: CSVEERSNEKLFF
CDR3nt: TGCAGCGTTGAAGAGAGGTCAAATGAAAAACTGTTTTTT

j_gene: TRBJ2-7
abundance: NA
v_gene: TRBV6-5
d_gene: TRBD2
CDR3aa: CASSLAGGSYEQYF
CDR3nt: TGTGCCAGCAGTCTAGCGGGGGGATCCTACGAGCAGTACTTC

j_gene: TRBJ1-1
abundance: few
v_gene: TRBV28
d_gene: TRBD1
CDR3aa: CASRRSGGDRQEAFF
CDR3nt: TGTGCCAGCAGGAGGAGCGGGGGGGACAGGCAAGAAGCTTTCTTT

j_gene: TRBJ2-3
abundance: NA
v_gene: TRBV5-8
d_gene: TRBD2
CDR3aa: CASSQVLAGGPADTQYF
CDR3nt: TGTGCCAGCAGCCAAGTACTAGCGGGAGGGCCGGCAGATACGCAGTATTTT

j_gene: TRBJ2-7
abundance: few
v_gene: TRBV5-6
d_gene: NA
CDR3aa: CASSSDMIYEQYF
CDR3nt: TGTGCCAGCAGTTCCGACATGATTTACGAGCAGTACTTC

j_gene: TRBJ2-5
abundance: NA
v_gene: TRBV5-5
d_gene: TRBD1
CDR3aa: CASSQGQLQETQYF
CDR3nt: TGTGCCAGCAGCCAGGGACAGCTACAAGAGACCCAGTACTTC

j_gene: TRBJ1-1
abundance: NA
v_gene: TRBV28
d_gene: NA
CDR3aa: CASSLGGARGTEAFF
CDR3nt: TGTGCCAGCAGTTTAGGAGGGGCGCGCGGCACTGAAGCTTTCTTT

j_gene: TRBJ2-1
abundance: NA
v_gene: TRBV3-1/TRBV3-2
d_gene: TRBD2
CDR3aa: CASTLAGAHEQFF
CDR3nt: TGTGCCAGCACACTAGCGGGAGCTCATGAGCAGTTCTTC

j_gene: TRBJ2-1
abundance: NA
v_gene: TRBV3-1/TRBV3-2
d_gene: NA
CDR3aa: CASSLQAGRWENEQFF
CDR3nt: TGTGCCAGCAGCCTCCAGGCGGGGCGGTGGGAGAATGAGCAGTTCTTC